The T cell receptor (beta chain) described here comes from a study of blood T cells in healthy people across ages. The study's findings and limits: More naive CD4+ cells and higher diversity were found in long-lived than in aged donors.

This clonotype was seen more than once but under ten times. Its antigen is as yet unknown. This CDR3 region has 12 residues. The germline V gene encodes CDR1 DFQATT and CDR2 SNEGSKA (reference sequence). The V gene lost 1 base and the J gene lost 2 bases, with 4 bases spanning the gap. A second PCR of 7 to 11 cycles used a sample-barcoded 5' primer and a J-beta primer mix. TCRdb passed the 5' RACE reads through MiXCR, listing each CDR3 protein once. The sample includes fewer than 600,000 distinct CDR3 sequences, roughly a quarter of them seen just once. A further study also used this sample, focusing on T cells of mothers and their children.

The sample was blood. The rearrangement links TRBV20-1 to TRBJ2-3; no clear D. The clonotype was recovered from a boy younger than 10 in good health. The DNA for the CDR3 is TGCAGTGCTAGAGTCTACACAGATACGCAGTATTTT. It encodes CSARVYTDTQYF.